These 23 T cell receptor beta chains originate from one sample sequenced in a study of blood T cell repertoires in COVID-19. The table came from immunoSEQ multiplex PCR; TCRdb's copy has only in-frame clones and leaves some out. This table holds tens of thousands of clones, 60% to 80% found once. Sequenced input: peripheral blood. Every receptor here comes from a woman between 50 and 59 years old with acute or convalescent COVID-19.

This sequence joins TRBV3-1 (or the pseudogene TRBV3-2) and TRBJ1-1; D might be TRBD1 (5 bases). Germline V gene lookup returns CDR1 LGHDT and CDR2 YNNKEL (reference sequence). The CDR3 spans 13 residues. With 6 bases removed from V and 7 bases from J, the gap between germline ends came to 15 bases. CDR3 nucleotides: TGTGCCAGCAGGCGGACAAGTCTAAATGAAGCTTTCTTT. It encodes CASRRTSLNEAFF.

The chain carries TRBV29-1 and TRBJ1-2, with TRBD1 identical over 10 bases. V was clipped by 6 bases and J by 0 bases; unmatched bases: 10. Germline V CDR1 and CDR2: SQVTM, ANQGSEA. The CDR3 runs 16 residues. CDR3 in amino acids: CSVLGTGVGANYGYTF. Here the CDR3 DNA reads TGCAGCGTCCTAGGGACAGGGGTAGGAGCTAACTATGGCTACACCTTC.

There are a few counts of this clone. The chain's CDR3 is CATSRAQGNLNYGYTF. The CDR3 DNA reads TGTGCCACCAGCAGAGCCCAGGGGAACCTGAACTATGGCTACACCTTC. This sequence joins TRBV15 and TRBJ1-2, with a tentative D call TRBD1 (6 bases). The V end lost 1 base, the J end lost 2 bases, and 14 bases lay between the germline ends. The CDR3 spans 16 residues. Per germline, CDR1 LNHNV and CDR2 YYDKDF (reference sequence). The full variable domain, its missing parts supplied by reference TRBV15 and TRBJ1-2, is DAMVIQNPRYQVTQFGKPVTLSCSQTLNHNVMYWYQQKSSQAPKLLFHYYDKDFNNEADTPDNFQSRRPNTSFCFLDIRSPGLGDTAMYLCATSRAQGNLNYGYTFGSGTRLTVV.

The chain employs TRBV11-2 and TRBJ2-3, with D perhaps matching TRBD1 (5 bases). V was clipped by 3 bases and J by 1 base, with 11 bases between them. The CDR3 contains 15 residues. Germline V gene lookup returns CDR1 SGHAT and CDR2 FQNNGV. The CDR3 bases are TGTGCCAGCAGCTTGTGGGGCCAGGGCACAGATACGCAGTATTTT. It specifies CASSLWGQGTDTQYF.

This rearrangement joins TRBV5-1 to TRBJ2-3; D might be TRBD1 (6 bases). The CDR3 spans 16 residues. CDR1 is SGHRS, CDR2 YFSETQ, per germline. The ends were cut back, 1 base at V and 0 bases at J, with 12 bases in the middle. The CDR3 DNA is TGCGCCAGCAGCTTGTTTTCCAGGGGAAGCACAGATACGCAGTATTTT. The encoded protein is CASSLFSRGSTDTQYF.

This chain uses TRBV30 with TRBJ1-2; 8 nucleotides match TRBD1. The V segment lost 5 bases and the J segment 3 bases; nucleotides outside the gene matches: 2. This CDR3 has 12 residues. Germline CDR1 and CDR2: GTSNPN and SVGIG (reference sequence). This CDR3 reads CAWDRGDYGYTF. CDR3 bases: TGTGCCTGGGACAGGGGAGACTATGGCTACACCTTC.

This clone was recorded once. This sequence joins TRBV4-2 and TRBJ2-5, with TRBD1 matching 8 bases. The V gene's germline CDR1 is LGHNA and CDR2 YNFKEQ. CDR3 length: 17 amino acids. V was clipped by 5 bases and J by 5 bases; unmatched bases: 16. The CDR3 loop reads CASSSQGQARHGETQYF. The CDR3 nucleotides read TGTGCCAGCAGCTCCCAGGGACAGGCGAGACATGGCGAGACCCAGTACTTC.

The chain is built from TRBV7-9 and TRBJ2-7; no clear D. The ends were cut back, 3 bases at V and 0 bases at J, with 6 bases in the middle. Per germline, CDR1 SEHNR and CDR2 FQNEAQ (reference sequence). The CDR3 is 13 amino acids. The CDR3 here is CASSFTDSYEQYF. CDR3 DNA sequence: TGTGCCAGCAGCTTTACAGACTCCTACGAGCAGTACTTC. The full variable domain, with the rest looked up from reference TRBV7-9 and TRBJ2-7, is DTGVSQNPRHKITKRGQNVTFRCDPISEHNRLYWYRQTLGQGPEFLTYFQNEAQLEKSRLLSDRFSAERPKGSFSTLEIQRTEQGDSAMYLCASSFTDSYEQYFGPGTRLTVT.

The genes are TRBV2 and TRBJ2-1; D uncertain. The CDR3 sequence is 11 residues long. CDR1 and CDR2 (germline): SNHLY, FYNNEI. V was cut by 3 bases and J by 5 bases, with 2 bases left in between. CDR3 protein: CASSDDNEQFF. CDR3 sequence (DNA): TGTGCCAGCAGTGACGACAATGAGCAGTTCTTC.

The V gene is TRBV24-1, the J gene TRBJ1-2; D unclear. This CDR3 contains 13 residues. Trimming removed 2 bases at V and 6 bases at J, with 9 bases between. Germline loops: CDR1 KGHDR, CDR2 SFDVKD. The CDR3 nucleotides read TGTGCCACCAGTGATTCCCGGGATAATGGCTACACCTTC. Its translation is CATSDSRDNGYTF.

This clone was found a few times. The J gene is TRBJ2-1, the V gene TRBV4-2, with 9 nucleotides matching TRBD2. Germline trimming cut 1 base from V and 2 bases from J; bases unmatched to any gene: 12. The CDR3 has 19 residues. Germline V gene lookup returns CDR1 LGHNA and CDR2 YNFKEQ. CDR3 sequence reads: CASSQAWEPSGVTYNEQFF. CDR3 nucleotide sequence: TGTGCCAGCAGCCAAGCATGGGAGCCTAGCGGGGTAACCTACAATGAGCAGTTCTTC.

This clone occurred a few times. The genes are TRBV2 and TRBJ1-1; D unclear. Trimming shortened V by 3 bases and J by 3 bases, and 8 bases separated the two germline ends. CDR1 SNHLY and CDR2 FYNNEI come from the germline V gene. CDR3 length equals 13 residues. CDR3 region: CASSEEGYTEAFF. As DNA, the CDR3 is TGTGCCAGCAGTGAGGAGGGTTACACTGAAGCTTTCTTT.

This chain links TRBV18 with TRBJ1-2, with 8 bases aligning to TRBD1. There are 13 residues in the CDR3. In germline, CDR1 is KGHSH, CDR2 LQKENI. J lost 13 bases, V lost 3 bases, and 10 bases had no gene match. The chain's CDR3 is CASSPSRDRMGTF. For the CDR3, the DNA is TGTGCCAGCTCACCCTCGAGGGACAGGATGGGCACCTTC.

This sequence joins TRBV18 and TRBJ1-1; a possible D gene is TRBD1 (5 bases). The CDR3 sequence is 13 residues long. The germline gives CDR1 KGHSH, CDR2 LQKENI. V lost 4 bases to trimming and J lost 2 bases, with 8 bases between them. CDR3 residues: CASSHGTNTEAFF. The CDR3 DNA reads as TGTGCCAGCTCACACGGGACTAACACTGAAGCTTTCTTT.

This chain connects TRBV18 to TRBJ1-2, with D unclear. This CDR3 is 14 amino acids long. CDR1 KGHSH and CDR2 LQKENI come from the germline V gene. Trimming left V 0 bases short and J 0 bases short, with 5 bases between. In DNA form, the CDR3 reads TGTGCCAGCTCACCACCCGAGACTAACTATGGCTACACCTTC. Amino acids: CASSPPETNYGYTF.

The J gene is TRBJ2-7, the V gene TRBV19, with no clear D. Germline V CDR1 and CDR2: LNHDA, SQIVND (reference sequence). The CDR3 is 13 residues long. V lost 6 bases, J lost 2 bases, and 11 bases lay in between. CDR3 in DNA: TGTGCCAGTAGACCAGACACCGCCTACGAGCAGTACTTC. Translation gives CASRPDTAYEQYF. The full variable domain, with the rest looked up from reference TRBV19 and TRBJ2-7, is DGGITQSPKYLFRKEGQNVTLSCEQNLNHDAMYWYRQDPGQGLRLIYYSQIVNDFQKGDIAEGYSVSREKKESFPLTVTSAQKNPTAFYLCASRPDTAYEQYFGPGTRLTVT.

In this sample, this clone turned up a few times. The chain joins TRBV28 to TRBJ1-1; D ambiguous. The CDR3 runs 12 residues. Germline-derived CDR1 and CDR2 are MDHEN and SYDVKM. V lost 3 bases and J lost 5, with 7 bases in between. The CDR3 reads CASSFEGTEAFF. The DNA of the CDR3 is TGTGCCAGCAGTTTTGAGGGAACTGAAGCTTTCTTT.

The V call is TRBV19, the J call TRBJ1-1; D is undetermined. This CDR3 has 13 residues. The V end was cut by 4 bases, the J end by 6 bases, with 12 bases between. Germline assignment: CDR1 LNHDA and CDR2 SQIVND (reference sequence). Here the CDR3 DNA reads TGTGCCAGTAGTAGAGGGTTTTTCGCTGAAGCTTTCTTT. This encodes CASSRGFFAEAFF. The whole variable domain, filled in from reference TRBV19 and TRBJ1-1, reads DGGITQSPKYLFRKEGQNVTLSCEQNLNHDAMYWYRQDPGQGLRLIYYSQIVNDFQKGDIAEGYSVSREKKESFPLTVTSAQKNPTAFYLCASSRGFFAEAFFGQGTRLTVV.

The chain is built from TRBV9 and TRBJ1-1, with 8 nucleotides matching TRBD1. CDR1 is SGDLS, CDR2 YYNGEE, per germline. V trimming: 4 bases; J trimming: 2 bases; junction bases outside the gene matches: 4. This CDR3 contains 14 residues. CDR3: CASSRAGGNTEAFF. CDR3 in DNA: TGTGCCAGCAGCCGGGCAGGGGGCAACACTGAAGCTTTCTTT.

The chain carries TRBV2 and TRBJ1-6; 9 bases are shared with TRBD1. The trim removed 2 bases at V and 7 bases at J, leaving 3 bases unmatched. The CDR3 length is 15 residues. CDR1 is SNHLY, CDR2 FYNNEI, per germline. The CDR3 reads CASSEQGQGNSPLHF. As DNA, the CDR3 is TGTGCCAGCAGTGAACAGGGACAGGGCAATTCACCCCTCCACTTT.

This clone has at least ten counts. Here the CDR3 DNA reads TGCGCCAGCAGCTCCAGACAGGGCATGAACACTGAAGCTTTCTTT. Amino acids: CASSSRQGMNTEAFF. The V gene is TRBV5-1, the J gene TRBJ1-1; 7 nucleotides match TRBD1. Germline lookup yields CDR1 SGHRS and CDR2 YFSETQ. J was trimmed by 0 bases and V by 3 bases; bases with no gene match: 5. The CDR3 totals 15 residues.

The DNA for the CDR3 is TGTGCCAGTAGTATTCGACAGGGGGCGACGGGAAACACCATATATTTT. This encodes CASSIRQGATGNTIYF. The V and J genes are TRBV19 and TRBJ1-3, with TRBD1 identical over 10 bases. J was trimmed by 4 bases and V by 3 bases; bases with no gene match: 6. The V gene's germline CDR1 is LNHDA and CDR2 SQIVND (reference sequence). This CDR3 spans 16 amino acids. Full variable domain (remainder filled in from reference TRBV19 and TRBJ1-3): DGGITQSPKYLFRKEGQNVTLSCEQNLNHDAMYWYRQDPGQGLRLIYYSQIVNDFQKGDIAEGYSVSREKKESFPLTVTSAQKNPTAFYLCASSIRQGATGNTIYFGEGSWLTVV.

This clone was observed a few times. The CDR3 DNA reads TGCGCCAGCAAGGGAGGGAACTCTGGAAACACCATATATTTT. Amino acids: CASKGGNSGNTIYF. J is TRBJ1-3 and V is TRBV5-1; no reliable D call. Trimming removed 6 bases from V and 0 bases from J, with 10 bases in between. This CDR3 is built from 14 residues. Germline loops: CDR1 SGHRS, CDR2 YFSETQ.